This passage covers 5 T cell receptor beta chains from one sample sequenced in a study of graft-versus-host responses after intestinal transplantation. Measured with immunoSEQ multiplex PCR; TCRdb has only the in-frame clones, and not every one. The profile shows roughly 64,000 clones, 90% of them singletons. Antigen specificity for these receptors is unknown. The sample consisted of unstimulated CD8+ T cells sorted from spleen or lymph node cells, taken before transplant. Every receptor here comes from a human donor who was the organ donor for an intestinal transplant.

This clone was detected a few times. This rearrangement joins TRBV7-9 to TRBJ1-2; a weak D match, TRBD1 (5 bases). Germline V lookup: CDR1 SEHNR, CDR2 FQNEAQ (reference sequence). This CDR3 has 14 amino acids. V was pared by 3 bases and J by 0 bases, with 8 bases between. The DNA for the CDR3 is TGTGCCAGCAGCTTTCCAGGGCCTAACTATGGCTACACCTTC. This gives the protein CASSFPGPNYGYTF.

This clone was seen once. The V call is TRBV11-1, the J call TRBJ2-2; TRBD1 might be the D (6 bases). Germline CDR1 reads SGHAT; CDR2 reads FQDESV (reference sequence). Trimming left V 2 bases short and J 7 bases short, with 14 bases between. The CDR3 runs 15 residues. CDR3 protein: CASSLYQGLSGELFF. The CDR3, as DNA: TGTGCCAGCAGCTTATACCAGGGGTTGAGCGGGGAGCTGTTTTTT. Full variable domain (remainder filled in from reference TRBV11-1 and TRBJ2-2): EAEVAQSPRYKITEKSQAVAFWCDPISGHATLYWYRQILGQGPELLVQFQDESVVDDSQLPKDRFSAERLKGVDSTLKIQPAELGDSAMYLCASSLYQGLSGELFFGEGSRLTVL.

The chain links TRBV19 to TRBJ1-1; perhaps TRBD1 as D (5 bases). Germline V gene sequence: CDR1 LNHDA, CDR2 SQIVND (reference sequence). The CDR3 length is 15 residues. Trimming stripped 1 base from V and 3 bases from J, with 12 bases between. This CDR3 reads CASSIVHQGYTEAFF. The CDR3 DNA is TGTGCCAGTAGTATAGTGCATCAGGGTTACACTGAAGCTTTCTTT.

This chain connects TRBV6-6 to TRBJ1-5; tentatively, D is TRBD1 (6 bases). This CDR3 has 14 residues. Germline V gives CDR1 MNHNY, CDR2 SVGAGI (reference sequence). The V end lost 2 bases, the J end lost 3 bases, and 8 bases lay between the germline ends. The CDR3 coding sequence is TGTGCCAGCAGTTACGAGGGGGACAATCAGCCCCAGCATTTT. Translated: CASSYEGDNQPQHF.

The chain joins TRBV30 to TRBJ2-7; 8 positions match TRBD2. The CDR3 totals 18 residues. The germline V gene encodes CDR1 GTSNPN and CDR2 SVGIG (reference sequence). J lost 4 bases, V lost 0 bases, and 17 bases had no gene match. CDR3 protein: CAWSVAPLPGGGVYEQYF. CDR3 bases: TGTGCCTGGAGTGTTGCGCCTCTGCCCGGGGGGGGAGTATACGAGCAGTACTTC. The whole variable domain, filled in from reference TRBV30 and TRBJ2-7, reads SQTIHQWPATLVQPVGSPLSLECTVEGTSNPNLYWYRQAAGRGLQLLFYSVGIGQISSEVPQNLSASRPQDRQFILSSKKLLLSDSGFYLCAWSVAPLPGGGVYEQYFGPGTRLTVT.